Shown below are 23 T cell receptor beta chains from a single sample sequenced in a study of cytomegalovirus exposure and HLA in healthy donors. PCR used 60 Vbeta primers and 13 Jbeta primers. Some clones are missing from TCRdb's copy, which holds only in-frame ones; the method was immunoSEQ multiplex PCR. The sample consists of about 140,000 clones, roughly 80% of them appearing once. The sample comprised PBMCs. These receptors originate from a female donor in good health and CMV-seronegative.

The V and J genes are TRBV28 and TRBJ2-7; perhaps TRBD2 as D (6 bases). The CDR3 length is 15 residues. Between the trimmed V and J ends, which lost 3 bases and 0 bases, there was a span of 12 bases. CDR1 and CDR2 (germline): MDHEN, SYDVKM. DNA for the CDR3: TGTGCCAGCAGTTTCTACGAGGACTACTCCTACGAGCAGTACTTC. Its translation is CASSFYEDYSYEQYF. Full variable domain (missing parts from reference TRBV28 and TRBJ2-7): DVKVTQSSRYLVKRTGEKVFLECVQDMDHENMFWYRQDPGLGLRLIYFSYDVKMKEKGDIPEGYSVSREKKERFSLILESASTNQTSMYLCASSFYEDYSYEQYFGPGTRLTVT.

The chain carries TRBV2 and TRBJ1-1, with D possibly being TRBD1 (5 bases). Germline values: CDR1 SNHLY, CDR2 FYNNEI. The CDR3 has 14 residues. Trimming left V 3 bases short and J 0 bases short, with 8 bases between. The CDR3 protein is CASSEGLLNTEAFF. CDR3 nucleotide sequence: TGTGCCAGCAGTGAGGGACTCCTGAACACTGAAGCTTTCTTT.

This clone was observed a single time. The rearrangement uses TRBV27 and TRBJ2-5, with D maybe TRBD2 (6 bases). Germline V gives CDR1 MNHEY, CDR2 SMNVEV (reference sequence). This CDR3 is built from 15 residues. The V end lost 1 base, the J end lost 5 bases, and 14 bases lay between the germline ends. The CDR3 bases are TGTGCCAGCAGTTTATATGGGGGGAGTGGGGAGACCCAGTACTTC. Translated: CASSLYGGSGETQYF.

The rearrangement uses TRBV6-1 and TRBJ1-5; tentatively, D is TRBD1 (5 bases). The germline V gene has CDR1 MNHNS and CDR2 SASEGT. This CDR3 has 15 amino acids. Deletions cut 8 bases from V and 2 bases from J, with 16 bases between. CDR3 residues: CASVPGLGGNQPQHF. The CDR3 nucleotides are TGTGCCAGCGTTCCGGGACTAGGTGGCAATCAGCCCCAGCATTTT.

In DNA form, the CDR3 reads TGTGCCAGCAGTCGTACAACAGGGGGCTGGAGGGGAGGCGAAGCTTTCTTT. Translating it yields CASSRTTGGWRGGEAFF. The V gene is TRBV28, the J gene TRBJ1-1; 9 bases align to TRBD1. Germline CDR1 and CDR2: MDHEN and SYDVKM. This CDR3 has 17 amino acids. The V and J ends lost 5 bases and 8 bases, in that order; junction bases with no gene match: 18.

In the case of this clone: The sample carries other DNA sequences with the same CDR3. The chain uses TRBV27 and TRBJ2-1; D remains ambiguous. The CDR3 contains 12 residues. V was trimmed by 2 bases and J by 6 bases, leaving 5 bases between them. CDR1 and CDR2 (germline): MNHEY, SMNVEV (reference sequence). The CDR3 DNA reads TGTGCCAGCAGTTTAAATAGCAATGAGCAGTTCTTC. Translated, it gives CASSLNSNEQFF.

This clone appeared a single time. V is TRBV2 and J is TRBJ2-7; 7 bases line up with TRBD1. The CDR3 sequence is 14 residues long. V trimming: 5 bases; J trimming: 0 bases; junction bases outside the gene matches: 4. Per germline, CDR1 SNHLY and CDR2 FYNNEI. This CDR3 reads CASSLGTDSYEQYF. In DNA, the CDR3 is TGTGCCAGCAGTCTAGGGACAGACTCCTACGAGCAGTACTTC.

The chain has TRBV6-1 and TRBJ2-1; no clear D gene. The CDR3 is 13 residues long. Germline loops: CDR1 MNHNS, CDR2 SASEGT. Trimming shortened V by 7 bases and J by 4 bases, and 11 bases separated the two germline ends. Here the CDR3 DNA reads TGTGCCAGCACCCCCGGCGGTTACAATGAGCAGTTCTTC. This gives the protein CASTPGGYNEQFF.

CDR3 DNA: TGCAGCGTTGCGTTTTTGCTAGCGAACACCGGGGAGCTGTTTTTT. This translates into CSVAFLLANTGELFF. The chain couples TRBV29-1 to TRBJ2-2; D is unresolved. CDR1 and CDR2 from the germline V gene are SQVTM and ANQGSEA. This CDR3 contains 15 residues. Between the trimmed V and J ends, which lost 4 bases and 0 bases, there was a span of 12 bases.

V gene TRBV4-1 combines with J gene TRBJ2-2; a weak D match, TRBD1 (6 bases). The V end lost 4 bases, the J end lost 6 bases, and 15 bases lay between the germline ends. The CDR3 has 15 residues. Germline values: CDR1 MGHRA, CDR2 YSYEKL. This CDR3 reads CASSRQGAGAGELFF. The CDR3 DNA reads as TGCGCCAGCAGCCGGCAAGGGGCAGGGGCCGGGGAGCTGTTTTTT.

The rearrangement joins TRBV5-1 to TRBJ2-1, with D possibly matching TRBD1 (6 bases). The V gene's germline CDR1 is SGHRS and CDR2 YFSETQ. This CDR3 is 16 amino acids long. Between the trimmed V and J ends, which lost 4 bases and 1 base, there was a span of 15 bases. CDR3 amino acids: CASSRGTLESYNEQFF. The DNA for the CDR3 is TGCGCCAGCAGCAGGGGGACACTTGAATCCTACAATGAGCAGTTCTTC. Complete variable domain (other parts from reference TRBV5-1 and TRBJ2-1): KAGVTQTPRYLIKTRGQQVTLSCSPISGHRSVSWYQQTPGQGLQFLFEYFSETQRNKGNFPGRFSGRQFSNSRSEMNVSTLELGDSALYLCASSRGTLESYNEQFFGPGTRLTVL.

The CDR3 reads CASSLGQGIIYGYTF. CDR3 sequence (DNA): TGTGCCAGCAGTTTAGGACAGGGAATCATCTATGGCTACACCTTC. V usage is TRBV27 and J usage is TRBJ1-2, with 8 bases matching TRBD1. The CDR3 is made up of 15 amino acids. J was trimmed by 4 bases and V by 2 bases; bases with no gene match: 6. CDR1 is MNHEY and CDR2 is SMNVEV in the germline V gene (reference sequence).

The chain couples TRBV9 to TRBJ2-3; 8 nucleotides match TRBD2. Germline V gene sequence: CDR1 SGDLS, CDR2 YYNGEE. This CDR3 spans 15 amino acids. The ends lost 3 bases at V and 3 bases at J; junction bases unmatched: 6. The DNA of the CDR3 is TGTGCCAGCAGCGAGACCAGCGGGAGAACAGATACGCAGTATTTT. Its translation: CASSETSGRTDTQYF. The full variable domain, completed using reference TRBV9 and TRBJ2-3, is DSGVTQTPKHLITATGQRVTLRCSPRSGDLSVYWYQQSLDQGLQFLIQYYNGEERAKGNILERFSAQQFPDLHSELNLSSLELGDSALYFCASSETSGRTDTQYFGPGTRLTVL.

DNA for the CDR3: TGTGCCAGTGGGCCCGGACTAGCGGCGTACAATGAGCAGTTCTTC. It specifies CASGPGLAAYNEQFF. The V and J genes are TRBV19 and TRBJ2-1; TRBD2 matches 10 bases. In germline, CDR1 is LNHDA, CDR2 SQIVND (reference sequence). V dropped 8 bases and J dropped 4; count of bases not matched to a gene: 8. The CDR3 sequence is 15 residues long.

The table lists this clone with a count of one. J is TRBJ2-5 and V is TRBV2, with D possibly matching TRBD2 (6 bases). CDR1 is SNHLY and CDR2 is FYNNEI in the germline V gene. This CDR3 is built from 15 residues. Trimming took 6 bases from V and 5 from J, leaving 19 bases between them. CDR3 amino acids: CASRVGTSPGETQYF. DNA for the CDR3: TGTGCCAGCAGGGTCGGGACTTCCCCGGGGGAGACCCAGTACTTC.

This chain joins TRBV5-1 and TRBJ2-7; the match to TRBD2 covers 9 bases. From germline, CDR1 is SGHRS and CDR2 YFSETQ. V was clipped by 1 base and J by 5 bases; unmatched bases: 7. There are 15 residues in the CDR3. In DNA, the CDR3 is TGCGCCAGCAGCTTGATAGCGGGAGCTACGCACGAGCAGTACTTC. It yields the protein CASSLIAGATHEQYF.

The chain has TRBV15 and TRBJ2-1; D gene unclear. Trimming pared 2 bases from V and 7 bases from J, leaving 6 bases between. The CDR3 is 12 amino acids. Germline CDR1 and CDR2: LNHNV and YYDKDF (reference sequence). The CDR3 DNA sequence: TGTGCCACCAGCAGAATGGAGAATGAGCAGTTCTTC. Encoded protein: CATSRMENEQFF.

The chain joins TRBV6-5 to TRBJ1-1; D is uncertain. Trimming left V 3 bases short and J 3 bases short, with 11 bases between. There are 14 residues in the CDR3. Germline CDR1 is MNHEY and CDR2 is SVGAGI. This chain's CDR3 is CASSYMRGDTEAFF. CDR3 coding DNA: TGTGCCAGCAGTTATATGCGTGGAGACACTGAAGCTTTCTTT.

The chain links TRBV5-1 to TRBJ1-1, with unresolved D. CDR3 length: 14 amino acids. V was clipped by 0 bases and J by 0 bases, with 6 bases between them. Germline values: CDR1 SGHRS, CDR2 YFSETQ. CDR3 sequence reads: CASSLDRLNTEAFF. In DNA form, the CDR3 reads TGCGCCAGCAGCTTGGACAGATTGAACACTGAAGCTTTCTTT.

The chain is built from TRBV11-1 and TRBJ1-1; D possibly corresponds to TRBD1 (6 bases). V lost 3 bases and J lost 1, with 12 bases in between. Per germline, CDR1 SGHAT and CDR2 FQDESV (reference sequence). The CDR3 sequence is 15 residues long. The CDR3 sequence: CASSFRTDGNTEAFF. Here the CDR3 DNA reads TGTGCCAGCAGCTTCCGGACAGATGGGAACACTGAAGCTTTCTTT.

The chain is built from TRBV5-4 and TRBJ2-1; the match to TRBD2 covers 7 bases. Germline loops: CDR1 SGHNT, CDR2 YYREEE (reference sequence). The junction had 21 bases not matched to a gene; V was cut back by 2 bases and J by 7 bases. CDR3 length: 19 residues. CDR3 DNA: TGTGCCAGCAGCTTTCTTAGCGGGCAAACCCTTACACGGGGAAATGAGCAGTTCTTC. Its translation: CASSFLSGQTLTRGNEQFF.

This chain connects TRBV28 to TRBJ1-1, with D possibly TRBD1 on 6 matching bases. The germline gives CDR1 MDHEN, CDR2 SYDVKM. The CDR3 length is 17 residues. V lost 3 bases and J lost 6, with 23 bases in between. CDR3 coding DNA: TGTGCCAGCAGTTTCACAGGGCACCTCGTGATGGAAGCTGAAGCTTTCTTT. Protein sequence: CASSFTGHLVMEAEAFF.

Notes on this clone: Other nucleotide sequences from this sample produce the same CDR3. The rearrangement uses TRBV7-9 and TRBJ2-7; D uncertain. The CDR3 extends over 14 amino acids. V shed 3 bases and J shed 3 bases, with 12 bases lying between them. Germline V gives CDR1 SEHNR, CDR2 FQNEAQ (reference sequence). CDR3 sequence (DNA): TGTGCCAGCAGCTTTTCGCACAGCTTCTACGAGCAGTACTTC. This encodes CASSFSHSFYEQYF.